The 14 T cell receptor beta chains presented below share a single source sample, sequenced in a study of cytomegalovirus exposure and HLA in healthy donors. Primers included in the PCR were 60 Vbeta and 13 Jbeta primers. Only in-frame clones appear in the TCRdb table, and some are missing; sequencing was by immunoSEQ multiplex PCR. The sample table includes roughly 200,000 clones. What was sequenced was PBMCs. These receptors came from a girl aged 2 to 9 in good health and CMV-seropositive.

V usage is TRBV19 and J usage is TRBJ2-3, with TRBD1 identical over 7 bases. CDR1 is LNHDA and CDR2 is SQIVND in the germline V gene (reference sequence). The V gene end was trimmed by 8 bases and the J gene end by 9 bases; junction bases not matched to a gene: 17. This CDR3 region has 15 residues. The CDR3 region is CASAHPTGVNATQYF. CDR3 bases: TGTGCCAGTGCACATCCCACAGGGGTTAACGCCACGCAGTATTTT.

The CDR3 is CASSRLAGSTDTQYF. Here the CDR3 DNA reads TGTGCCAGCAGTAGACTAGCGGGTAGCACAGATACGCAGTATTTT. The chain couples TRBV6-1 to TRBJ2-3, with 10 positions matching TRBD2. Per the germline V gene, CDR1 is MNHNS and CDR2 is SASEGT. With V trimmed by 5 bases and J by 0 bases, 2 bases remained unmatched. The CDR3 covers 15 residues.

As DNA, the CDR3 is TGCGCCAGCAGCACCACAGGTGCTAGCTCCTACGAGCAGTACTTC. This encodes CASSTTGASSYEQYF. The chain uses TRBV5-1 and TRBJ2-7, with TRBD1 as a possible D gene (5 bases). The V and J ends lost 4 bases and 0 bases respectively, with 14 bases between them. CDR3 size: 15 residues. Germline CDR1 SGHRS, CDR2 YFSETQ.

The genes are TRBV6-6 and TRBJ2-7; possibly TRBD2 for D (6 bases). V was pared by 6 bases and J by 2 bases, with 11 bases between. The CDR3 is 13 amino acids. Germline values: CDR1 MNHNY, CDR2 SVGAGI (reference sequence). CDR3 DNA: TGTGCCAGCAGAACGGGACTCCCCTACGAGCAGTACTTC. Protein: CASRTGLPYEQYF.

The CDR3: CASMGQGQYGYTF. The DNA of the CDR3 is TGTGCCAGCATGGGACAGGGCCAATATGGCTACACCTTC. The chain uses TRBV6-1 and TRBJ1-2; 9 nucleotides line up with TRBD1. The V segment lost 7 bases and the J segment 5 bases; nucleotides outside the gene matches: 5. Germline CDR1 and CDR2: MNHNS and SASEGT. This CDR3 is 13 amino acids long.

The CDR3 region is CASSPARDRLNEQFF. In nucleotides, the CDR3 is TGTGCCAGCAGCCCAGCCCGGGACAGGCTCAATGAGCAGTTCTTC. The chain recombines TRBV7-3 with TRBJ2-1; 8 bases agree with TRBD1. V gave up 5 bases and J gave up 6 bases; unmatched junction bases: 9. CDR1 SGHTA and CDR2 FQGTGA come from the germline V gene. CDR3 size: 15 residues.

On this clone itself: The sample carries other DNA sequences with the same CDR3. V gene TRBV28 combines with J gene TRBJ2-7; TRBD2 agrees at 11 bases. V was pared by 6 bases and J by 0 bases, with 4 bases of the junction left unmatched. Looked up from germline, CDR1 is MDHEN and CDR2 is SYDVKM. The length of the CDR3 is 15 residues. The chain's CDR3 is CASSLGLAGSYEQYF. The CDR3 DNA follows: TGTGCCAGCAGCCTAGGACTAGCGGGCTCCTACGAGCAGTACTTC.

The chain couples TRBV6-5 to TRBJ2-1; D gene ambiguous. This CDR3 contains 14 residues. Between the trimmed V and J ends, which lost 6 bases and 4 bases, there was a span of 13 bases. CDR1 is MNHEY and CDR2 is SVGAGI in the germline V gene. The CDR3 protein is CASSPSRVYNEQFF. CDR3 bases: TGTGCCAGCAGCCCATCGCGCGTATACAATGAGCAGTTCTTC.

The chain joins TRBV2 to TRBJ2-6; TRBD1 matches at 10 bases. Per germline, CDR1 SNHLY and CDR2 FYNNEI. This CDR3 region has 18 residues. The junction had 8 bases not matched to a gene; V was cut back by 6 bases and J by 0 bases. The CDR3 region is CASRSDRGRFSGANVLTF. In DNA form, the CDR3 reads TGTGCCAGCAGGTCCGACAGGGGGCGCTTCTCTGGGGCCAACGTCCTGACTTTC.

This rearrangement joins TRBV28 to TRBJ2-7; TRBD2 might be the D (5 bases). The ends were cut back, 2 bases at V and 5 bases at J, with 16 bases in the middle. The CDR3 sequence is 15 residues long. Germline V gene data show CDR1 as MDHEN and CDR2 as SYDVKM. In nucleotides, the CDR3 is TGTGCCAGCAGTTTACCGACGAAACTAGTAAACGAGCAGTACTTC. Its translation is CASSLPTKLVNEQYF.

V gene TRBV12-5 combines with J gene TRBJ2-7, with D possibly being TRBD2 (5 bases). V lost 3 bases, J lost 4 bases, and 13 bases lay in between. The length of the CDR3 is 14 residues. Germline V gene sequence: CDR1 LGHNT, CDR2 FRNRAP. The CDR3 coding sequence is TGTGCTAGTGGTTTCCGGGGATCTTGGTACGAGCAGTACTTC. Its translation: CASGFRGSWYEQYF.

V and J are TRBV6-1 and TRBJ1-1; TRBD1 might be the D (6 bases). This CDR3 comprises 15 residues. Per the germline V gene, CDR1 is MNHNS and CDR2 is SASEGT. V was shortened by 6 bases and J by 1 base, with 15 bases between the two germline ends. The CDR3 here is CASRLRQVRNTEAFF. Written as DNA, the CDR3 is TGTGCCAGCAGACTGAGACAGGTACGGAACACTGAAGCTTTCTTT.

The chain couples TRBV7-8 to TRBJ2-7; TRBD1 might be the D (6 bases). This CDR3 spans 15 amino acids. Trimming took 6 bases from V and 7 from J, leaving 22 bases between them. Per the germline V gene, CDR1 is SGHVS and CDR2 is FQNEAQ. The DNA for the CDR3 is TGTGCCAGCAGAGGGACACCCACCCGGGCCGAGGAGCAGTACTTC. It specifies CASRGTPTRAEEQYF.

For the CDR3, the DNA is TGCGCCAGCAGCTTGGCGGGAGGCAAAAACATTCAGTACTTC. This codes for CASSLAGGKNIQYF. The chain links TRBV5-1 to TRBJ2-4; TRBD2 agrees at 7 bases. CDR3 length: 14 amino acids. CDR1 is SGHRS and CDR2 is YFSETQ in the germline V gene. Trimming at V came to 0 bases and at J to 3 bases, leaving 0 bases not matched to a gene.